This T cell receptor beta chain was observed in a study of CD8 T cells in Susac syndrome. The CDR3 sequence is 16 residues long. V trimming: 7 bases; J trimming: 7 bases; junction bases outside the gene matches: 8. With random hexamers, roughly 0.45 to 1 ug RNA was reverse transcribed. TCR beta CDR3 was amplified by immunoSEQ covering 54 Vbeta and 13 Jbeta. MiXCR was run by TCRdb on the immunoSEQ multiplex PCR reads, yielding one entry per CDR3 protein. The repertoire includes 150,000 to 200,000 distinct CDR3 sequences, around 96% of them detected once, and roughly 0.094% sits in the top ten. The specimen was CD4+ T cells from PBMCs. This receptor was identified in a human donor with multiple sclerosis. The chain employs TRBV12-3 or TRBV12-4 and TRBJ2-1; 15 bases are shared with TRBD2. DNA of the CDR3: TGTGCCAGCACTCCGGGACTAGCGGGAGGTAATAATGAGCAGTTCTTC. Translating gives CASTPGLAGGNNEQFF.